The entry below gives a single T cell receptor beta chain sequence along with its context. Trimming shortened V by 0 bases and J by 1 base, and 10 bases separated the two germline ends. The CDR3 covers 16 residues. CDR1 and CDR2 (germline): LGHNA, YNFKEQ. Stated time point: after trial treatment. The treatment denotes: LDRT plus nivolumab, ipilimumab, low-dose cyclophosphamide and aspirin (RACIN trial). The data belong to a study of low-dose radiotherapy and immunotherapy resistance in tumors. Primers targeting TRAV and TRBV primed first-strand cDNA, covering alpha and beta chains. TCR amplification involved 20 PCR cycles with a constant-region primer and V-primer adapter. TCRdb reanalysed the reads using MiXCR and keeps one entry per CDR3 protein. The sample shows fewer than 110,000 distinct CDR3 sequences, under 25% of them seen only once.

The input for sequencing was PBMCs, taken after low-dose radiotherapy plus immunotherapy. The TCR sequence derives from a male donor with prostate cancer. The V and J genes are TRBV4-2 and TRBJ2-4; tentative D call: TRBD2 (7 bases). The CDR3 DNA follows: TGTGCCAGCAGCCAAGAGGGGGGGGCGGCCAAAAACATTCAGTACTTC. This sequence encodes CASSQEGGAAKNIQYF.